Below are 2 T cell receptor beta chains sequenced from a single sample in a study of blood T cells in healthy people across ages. The authors ran a second PCR of roughly 6 to 11 cycles using a sample-barcoded 5' primer and a J-beta primer mix. TCRdb called the 5' RACE reads again in MiXCR, with one record for every CDR3 protein. The sample records some 640,000 distinct CDR3 sequences, about 30% being singletons. What was sequenced was blood. Receptors were obtained from an elderly woman in good health.

This clonotype was counted many times. The rearrangement links TRBV7-6 to TRBJ2-5; D uncertain. V gave up 1 base and J gave up 1 base, with 7 bases separating them. Germline values: CDR1 SGHVS, CDR2 FNYEAQ. This CDR3 has 14 amino acids. The CDR3 reads CASSLGAVQETQYF. The CDR3 DNA sequence: TGTGCCAGCAGCTTAGGGGCAGTCCAAGAGACCCAGTACTTC.

J is TRBJ2-5 and V is TRBV30; TRBD1 agrees at 7 bases. Germline V gene sequence: CDR1 GTSNPN, CDR2 SVGIG (reference sequence). With 5 bases clipped from V and 6 bases from J, the junction kept 6 bases outside the gene matches. This CDR3 has 12 residues. In nucleotides, the CDR3 is TGTGCCTGGGCGGACAGGCCGAAGACCCAGTACTTC. Amino acids: CAWADRPKTQYF.